This TCR beta chain appears in the sequencing data of a study of T cell changes during pregnancy in multiple sclerosis. CDR3 length: 14 residues. Germline V CDR1 and CDR2: MDHEN, SYDVKM. With V trimmed by 11 bases and J by 0 bases, 6 bases remained unmatched. Clones were read by immunoSEQ multiplex PCR, and TCRdb kept only the in-frame ones, dropping some. This table has 130,000 or so clones, approximately 93% appearing once. This receptor was taken from a female donor with multiple sclerosis, enrolled in a pregnancy study. The gene calls are TRBV28 and TRBJ2-1; 8 bases are shared with TRBD2. Sequenced material: peripheral blood, taken before pregnancy. The CDR3: CACSGESSYNEQFF. In DNA, the CDR3 is TGTGCCTGTAGCGGGGAGAGCTCCTACAATGAGCAGTTCTTC.